This record looks at one TCR beta chain sequence and its context. The antigen remains unidentified. This sample stems from a study of T-cell memory formation after mild COVID-19. For the study at large: The TCR clusters were mostly specific to one donor.

General study findings and limits: The authors left the SARS-CoV-2 specificity of second-wave clones peaking on day 37 unconfirmed.

TCRdb re-derived calls from the 5' RACE reads in MiXCR, one entry per CDR3 protein. The data contain hundreds of thousands of distinct CDR3 sequences, just over 20% of them seen just once; the ten biggest clones take up 12%. This clonotype was sampled from an adult woman who had mild COVID-19 (a few samples of this study predate the infection). Cell type and time point are not known. The sample was PBMCs or a T cell subset sorted from them (not recorded which).

The CDR3 DNA reads as TGTGCCAGCAGTCCCCGCCGGGGGGGAGTATTCTCTGGAAACACCATATATTTT. It specifies CASSPRRGGVFSGNTIYF. V is TRBV12-3 or TRBV12-4 and J is TRBJ1-3, with D possibly TRBD1 on 5 matching bases. Trimming removed 5 bases at V and 0 bases at J, with 20 bases between. This CDR3 is 18 amino acids long.